These T cell receptor beta chains were read from a single sample in a study of cytomegalovirus exposure and HLA in healthy donors. Some clones are missing from TCRdb's copy, which holds only in-frame ones; the method was immunoSEQ multiplex PCR. This table holds about 160,000 clones, about 76% found once. The sample consisted of PBMCs. All receptors come from a human donor in good health. CDR3s include the opening cysteine and the closing phenylalanine or tryptophan. A D gene is named only where the DNA matches it firmly. Clone sizes are given selectively: once, few, many, or a class where the clone is expanded.

NA,TRBD1,TRBV4-1,TRBJ1-1,CASSQEDRDGTEAFF,TGCGCCAGCAGCCAAGAGGACAGGGATGGGACTGAAGCTTTCTTT
NA,NA,TRBV6-5,TRBJ2-1,CASSRGSYNEQFF,TGTGCCAGCAGTCGGGGGAGCTACAATGAGCAGTTCTTC
NA,NA,TRBV5-1,TRBJ2-5,CASSLASTGQETQYF,TGCGCCAGCAGCTTGGCATCGACAGGCCAAGAGACCCAGTACTTC
NA,NA,TRBV6-5,TRBJ1-4,CASSTGPHSDEKLFF,TGTGCCAGCAGCACCGGACCACATAGCGATGAAAAACTGTTTTTT
NA,NA,TRBV9,TRBJ2-3,CASSVVGSGDTQYF,TGTGCCAGCAGCGTAGTCGGGAGCGGAGATACGCAGTATTTT
few,TRBD2,TRBV27,TRBJ2-3,CASSSRGLAGGRFTDTQYF,TGTGCCAGCAGTTCCAGGGGACTAGCGGGGGGGCGCTTCACAGATACGCAGTATTTT
NA,NA,TRBV5-4,TRBJ1-2,CASSLKISDYGYTF,TGTGCCAGCAGCCTGAAGATTTCGGACTATGGCTACACCTTC
NA,NA,TRBV19,TRBJ2-2,CASSSLTGITGELFF,TGTGCCAGTAGTTCGCTAACAGGGATCACCGGGGAGCTGTTTTTT
few,TRBD2,TRBV5-1,TRBJ2-1,CASSASGSSYNEQFF,TGCGCCAGCAGCGCCAGCGGGAGCTCCTACAATGAGCAGTTCTTC
NA,NA,TRBV5-4,TRBJ1-6,CASSLEGNNSPLHF,TGTGCCAGCAGCTTGGAGGGGAATAATTCACCCCTCCACTTT
NA,NA,TRBV5-4,TRBJ2-7,CASSLAVRAYEQYF,TGTGCCAGCAGCTTGGCGGTCCGAGCCTACGAGCAGTACTTC
NA,TRBD1,TRBV5-4,TRBJ2-7,CASSSRDRGYEQYF,TGTGCCAGCAGCTCCCGGGACAGGGGGTACGAGCAGTACTTC
NA,NA,TRBV16,TRBJ1-5,CASSLDPGGQPQHF,TGTGCCAGCAGCCTCGACCCTGGGGGGCAGCCCCAGCATTTT
few,TRBD1,TRBV19,TRBJ1-3,CASSTHRGTAGNTIYF,TGTGCCAGTAGTACTCACAGGGGAACCGCTGGAAACACCATATATTTT
NA,NA,TRBV7-8,TRBJ1-2,CASSFLADYGYTF,TGTGCCAGCAGCTTCTTGGCGGACTATGGCTACACCTTC
NA,TRBD1,TRBV28,TRBJ1-1,CASSPLSLGGGQGRMMNTEAFF,TGTGCCAGCAGTCCCCTATCTCTGGGGGGGGGACAGGGGAGGATGATGAACACTGAAGCTTTCTTT
NA,TRBD1,TRBV4-2,TRBJ2-6,CASRIQDRAGANVLTF,TGTGCCAGCAGGATACAAGACAGGGCTGGGGCCAACGTCCTGACTTTC
NA,NA,TRBV28,TRBJ2-7,CASSLGGLSIEQYF,TGTGCCAGCAGTTTGGGGGGTCTCTCGATCGAGCAGTACTTC
few,TRBD1,TRBV27,TRBJ2-7,CASNSRDRGPYEQYF,TGTGCCAGCAACTCCCGGGACAGGGGGCCTTACGAGCAGTACTTC
few,NA,TRBV15,TRBJ1-5,CATQEGRVPNQPQHF,TGTGCCACCCAGGAGGGCAGGGTCCCAAATCAGCCCCAGCATTTT
NA,TRBD2,TRBV7-9,TRBJ2-5,CASSLGLAEETQYF,TGTGCCAGCAGCTTAGGTCTAGCGGAAGAGACCCAGTACTTC
NA,TRBD2,TRBV7-3,TRBJ2-3,CASSPQTSGSPDTQYF,TGTGCCAGCAGCCCCCAGACTAGCGGGAGTCCAGATACGCAGTATTTT
NA,NA,TRBV2,TRBJ1-2,CASSGLTAGYNYGYTF,TGTGCCAGCAGTGGGCTAACCGCGGGATACAACTATGGCTACACCTTC
NA,TRBD1,TRBV6-4,TRBJ1-6,CASSGDRENSPLHF,TGTGCCAGCAGCGGGGACAGGGAAAATTCACCCCTCCACTTT
once,TRBD2,TRBV7-8,TRBJ2-7,CASSLAPSGIISYEQYF,TGTGCCAGCAGCTTAGCACCTAGCGGGATTATCTCCTACGAGCAGTACTTC
NA,TRBD2,TRBV6-6,TRBJ2-7,CASSSPTSGAPYEQYF,TGTGCCAGCAGCTCCCCGACTAGCGGGGCCCCCTACGAGCAGTACTTC
NA,NA,TRBV5-6,TRBJ2-1,CASSPKLIYNEQFF,TGTGCCAGCAGCCCGAAACTGATATACAATGAGCAGTTCTTC
NA,NA,TRBV6-6,TRBJ1-1,CASRASVVINTEAFF,TGTGCCAGCAGGGCCTCTGTCGTTATAAACACTGAAGCTTTCTTT
NA,NA,TRBV7-2,TRBJ1-5,CASSSTEQPQHF,TGTGCCAGCAGTTCTACTGAACAGCCCCAGCATTTT
NA,NA,TRBV7-3,TRBJ2-5,CASSLRDGGTETQYF,TGTGCCAGCAGCTTAAGAGATGGCGGGACGGAGACCCAGTACTTC
NA,NA,TRBV1,TRBJ2-5,CTSSQAHFLAGGSETQYF,TGCACCAGCAGCCAAGCCCACTTCCTAGCGGGGGGGTCAGAGACCCAGTACTTC
NA,NA,TRBV6-1,TRBJ2-5,CASSLSGTKQETQYF,TGTGCCAGCAGTCTCTCGGGGACAAAACAAGAGACCCAGTACTTC
NA,TRBD1,TRBV7-6,TRBJ2-3,CASSSGQGAPDTQYF,TGTGCCAGCAGCTCGGGACAGGGGGCACCAGATACGCAGTATTTT
once,NA,TRBV6-1,TRBJ1-1,CASSIQGPNTEAFF,TGTGCCAGCAGTATACAGGGCCCGAACACTGAAGCTTTCTTT
NA,TRBD1,TRBV5-1,TRBJ1-1,CASSLGKTGARDTEAFF,TGCGCCAGCAGCTTGGGAAAGACAGGGGCCAGGGACACTGAAGCTTTCTTT
NA,TRBD2,TRBV18,TRBJ2-7,CASSPLAGDTYEQYF,TGTGCCAGCTCACCTTTAGCGGGAGACACTTACGAGCAGTACTTC
NA,NA,TRBV21-1,TRBJ2-3,CASSKARDTQYF,TGTGCCAGCAGCAAAGCGCGGGATACGCAGTATTTT
NA,NA,TRBV7-8,TRBJ1-1,CASSQTGGVANTEAFF,TGTGCCAGCAGTCAAACAGGTGGGGTAGCGAACACTGAAGCTTTCTTT
NA,NA,TRBV27,TRBJ2-2,CASRKLYQRSSGELFF,TGTGCCAGCAGGAAGCTATACCAGCGGTCCTCTGGGGAGCTGTTTTTT
few,NA,TRBV2,TRBJ2-7,CASSEATGWNEQYF,TGTGCCAGCAGTGAAGCTACGGGATGGAACGAGCAGTACTTC
NA,TRBD2,TRBV4-2,TRBJ2-1,CASSQVHGLAGIYNEQFF,TGTGCCAGCAGCCAAGTCCATGGACTAGCGGGGATCTACAATGAGCAGTTCTTC
NA,TRBD2,TRBV4-1,TRBJ2-1,CASSQGLAYNEQFF,TGCGCCAGCAGCCAAGGACTAGCGTACAATGAGCAGTTCTTC